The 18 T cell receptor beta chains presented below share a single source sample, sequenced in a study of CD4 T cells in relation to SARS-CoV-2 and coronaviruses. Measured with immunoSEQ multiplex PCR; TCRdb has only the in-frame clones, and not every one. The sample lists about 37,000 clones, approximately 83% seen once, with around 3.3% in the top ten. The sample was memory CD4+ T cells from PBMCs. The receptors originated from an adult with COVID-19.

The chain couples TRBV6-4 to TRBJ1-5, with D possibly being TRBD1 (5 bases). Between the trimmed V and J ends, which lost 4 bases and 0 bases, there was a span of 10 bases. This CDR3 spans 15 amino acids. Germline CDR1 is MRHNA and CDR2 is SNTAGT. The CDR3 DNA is TGTGCCAGCAGTGTAAACGGGGGTAGCAATCAGCCCCAGCATTTT. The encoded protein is CASSVNGGSNQPQHF.

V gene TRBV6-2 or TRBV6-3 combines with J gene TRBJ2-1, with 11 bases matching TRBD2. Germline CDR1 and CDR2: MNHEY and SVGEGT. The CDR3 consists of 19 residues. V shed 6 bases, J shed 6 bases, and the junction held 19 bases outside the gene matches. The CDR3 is CASSKLNYVTSGSLNEQFF. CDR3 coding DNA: TGTGCCAGCAGCAAACTGAATTACGTTACTAGCGGGAGCCTCAATGAGCAGTTCTTC.

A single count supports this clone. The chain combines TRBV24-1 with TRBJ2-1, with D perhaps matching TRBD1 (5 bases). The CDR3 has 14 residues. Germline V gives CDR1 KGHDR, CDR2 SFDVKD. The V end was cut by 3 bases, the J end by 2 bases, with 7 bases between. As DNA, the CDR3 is TGTGCCACCAGTGATCAGGGCACCTACAATGAGCAGTTCTTC. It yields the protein CATSDQGTYNEQFF.

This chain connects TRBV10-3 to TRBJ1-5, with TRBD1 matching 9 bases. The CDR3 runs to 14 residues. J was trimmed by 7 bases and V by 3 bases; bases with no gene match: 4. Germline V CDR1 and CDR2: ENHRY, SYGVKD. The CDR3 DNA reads TGTGCCATCAGTGACAGACAGGGGGAGCAGCCCCAGCATTTT. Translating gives CAISDRQGEQPQHF.

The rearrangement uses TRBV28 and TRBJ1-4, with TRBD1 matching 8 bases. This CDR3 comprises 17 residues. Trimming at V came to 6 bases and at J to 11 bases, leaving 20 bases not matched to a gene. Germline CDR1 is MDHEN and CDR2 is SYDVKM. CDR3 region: CASRQTTTGGVAYKLFF. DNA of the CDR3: TGTGCCAGCAGACAAACGACCACAGGGGGAGTTGCCTATAAACTGTTTTTT.

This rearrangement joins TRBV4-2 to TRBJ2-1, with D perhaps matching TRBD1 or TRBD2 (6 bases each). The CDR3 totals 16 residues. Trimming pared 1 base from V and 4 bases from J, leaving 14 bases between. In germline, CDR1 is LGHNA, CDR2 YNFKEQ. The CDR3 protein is CASSQVGAGQYNEQFF. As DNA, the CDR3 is TGTGCCAGCAGCCAAGTGGGGGCGGGACAATACAATGAGCAGTTCTTC.

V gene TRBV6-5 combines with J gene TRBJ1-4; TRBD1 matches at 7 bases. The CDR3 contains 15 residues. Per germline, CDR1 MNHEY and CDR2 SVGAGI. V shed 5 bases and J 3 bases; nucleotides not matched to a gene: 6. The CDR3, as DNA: TGTGCCAGCAGTCCAGGGGGTCCCCCTAATGAAAAACTGTTTTTT. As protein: CASSPGGPPNEKLFF.

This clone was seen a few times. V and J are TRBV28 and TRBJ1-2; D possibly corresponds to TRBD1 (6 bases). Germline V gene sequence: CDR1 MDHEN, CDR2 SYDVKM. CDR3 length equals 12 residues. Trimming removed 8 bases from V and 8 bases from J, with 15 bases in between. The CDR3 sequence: CASGRPGVGYTF. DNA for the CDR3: TGTGCCAGCGGACGACCAGGGGTAGGCTACACCTTC.

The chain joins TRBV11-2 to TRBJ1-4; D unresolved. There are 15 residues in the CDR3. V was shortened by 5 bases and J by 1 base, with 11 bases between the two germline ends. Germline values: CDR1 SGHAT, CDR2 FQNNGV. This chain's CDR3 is CASSEGGLTNEKLFF. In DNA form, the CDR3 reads TGTGCCAGCAGCGAGGGAGGCCTAACTAATGAAAAACTGTTTTTT.

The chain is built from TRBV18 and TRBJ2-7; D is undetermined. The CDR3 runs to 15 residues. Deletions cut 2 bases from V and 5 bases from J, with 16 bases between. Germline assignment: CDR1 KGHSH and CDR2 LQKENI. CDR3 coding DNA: TGTGCCAGCTCACCATCTCAGACGAAACTACACGAGCAGTACTTC. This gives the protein CASSPSQTKLHEQYF.

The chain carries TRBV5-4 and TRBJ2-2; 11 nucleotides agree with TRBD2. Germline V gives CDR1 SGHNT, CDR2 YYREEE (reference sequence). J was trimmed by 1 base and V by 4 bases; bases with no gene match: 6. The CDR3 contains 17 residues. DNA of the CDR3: TGTGCCAGCAGCACCCCCACTAGCGGGAGGAACACCGGGGAGCTGTTTTTT. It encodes CASSTPTSGRNTGELFF.

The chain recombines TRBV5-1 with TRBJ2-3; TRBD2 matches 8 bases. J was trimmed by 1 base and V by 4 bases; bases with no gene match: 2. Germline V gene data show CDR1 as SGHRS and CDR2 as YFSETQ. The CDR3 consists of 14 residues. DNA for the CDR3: TGCGCCAGCAGCGCCGGGAGGGGCACAGATACGCAGTATTTT. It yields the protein CASSAGRGTDTQYF.

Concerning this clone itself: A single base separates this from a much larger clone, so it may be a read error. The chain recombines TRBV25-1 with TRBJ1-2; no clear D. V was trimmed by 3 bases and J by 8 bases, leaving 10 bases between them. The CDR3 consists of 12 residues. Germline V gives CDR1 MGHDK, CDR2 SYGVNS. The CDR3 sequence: CASSDLVAGYTF. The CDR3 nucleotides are TGTGCCAGCAGTGATCTAGTTGCAGGCTACACCTTC.

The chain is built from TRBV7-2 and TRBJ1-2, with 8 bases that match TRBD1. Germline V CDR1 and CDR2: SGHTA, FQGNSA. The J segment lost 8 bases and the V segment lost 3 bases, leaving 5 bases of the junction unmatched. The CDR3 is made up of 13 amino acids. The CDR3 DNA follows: TGTGCCAGCAGCTTGGCAGGGGGCTGGGGCTACACCTTC. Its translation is CASSLAGGWGYTF.

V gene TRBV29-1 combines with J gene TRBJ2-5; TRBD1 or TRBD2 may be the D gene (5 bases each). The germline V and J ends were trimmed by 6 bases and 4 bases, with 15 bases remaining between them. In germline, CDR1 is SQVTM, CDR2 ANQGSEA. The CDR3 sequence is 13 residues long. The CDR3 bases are TGCAGCGTCGGGACCCCTAGCACAGAGACCCAGTACTTC. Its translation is CSVGTPSTETQYF.

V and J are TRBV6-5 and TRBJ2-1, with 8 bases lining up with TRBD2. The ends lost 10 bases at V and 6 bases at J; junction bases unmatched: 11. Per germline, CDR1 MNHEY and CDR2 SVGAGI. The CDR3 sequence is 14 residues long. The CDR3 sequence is CATYRLARGNEQFF. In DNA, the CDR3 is TGTGCCACCTACCGACTAGCGCGCGGCAATGAGCAGTTCTTC.

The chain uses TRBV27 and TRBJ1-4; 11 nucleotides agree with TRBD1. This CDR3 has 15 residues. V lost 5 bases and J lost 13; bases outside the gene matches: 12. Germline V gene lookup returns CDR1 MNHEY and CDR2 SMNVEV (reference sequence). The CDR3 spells CASSRGQGGEYGLFF. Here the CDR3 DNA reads TGTGCCAGCAGTCGGGGACAGGGGGGAGAATACGGACTGTTTTTT.

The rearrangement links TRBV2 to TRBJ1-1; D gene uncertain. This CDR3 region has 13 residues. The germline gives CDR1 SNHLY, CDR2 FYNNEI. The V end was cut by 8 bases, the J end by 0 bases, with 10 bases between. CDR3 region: CASSQEVNTEAFF. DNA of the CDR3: TGTGCCAGCTCACAAGAGGTGAACACTGAAGCTTTCTTT.